This record covers a single T cell receptor (beta chain). About 0.5 to 1 ug RNA was reverse transcribed with random hexamers. A single record per CDR3 protein comes from TCRdb applying MiXCR to the immunoSEQ multiplex PCR reads. Found here are some 130,000 distinct CDR3 sequences, 75% to 90% of them singletons; the top ten hold around 0.51%. While CD8+ and CD4+ T cells were isolated negatively, TEMRA cells were enriched by FACS. The data were taken from a study of CD8 T cells in Susac syndrome. The V end lost 3 bases, the J end lost 4 bases, and 9 bases lay between the germline ends. CDR1 and CDR2 (germline): LGHNA, YSLEER. The CDR3 has 14 residues.

The rearrangement uses TRBV4-3 and TRBJ1-4; a weak D match, TRBD1 (6 bases). The sequenced sample consisted of CD8+ T cells from PBMCs. The sequence was collected from a human donor with multiple sclerosis. The CDR3 DNA follows: TGCGCCAGCAGCCAGGGACATATTAATGAAAAACTGTTTTTT. Amino acids: CASSQGHINEKLFF.